This T cell receptor beta chain was sequenced during a study of shared clonotypes between healthy human individuals. Study summary: The composition of the donors was two women and three men aged 18 to 49.

The length of the CDR3 is 14 residues. Trimming pared 7 bases from V and 1 base from J, leaving 11 bases between. In germline, CDR1 is MNHNY, CDR2 SVGAGI (reference sequence). The protocol was immunoSEQ multiplex PCR, while the TCRdb copy is restricted to in-frame clones and leaves out a portion. The data hold about 320,000 clones, with about nine tenths observed a single time. This sequence joins TRBV6-6 and TRBJ1-5; D is perhaps TRBD1 (5 bases). This receptor was taken from a man in his late teens or twenties in good health. Sequenced material: memory CD8+ T cells sorted from blood. Subset indicated: CD45RO+ cells pooled with CCR7-negative TemRA cells. The CDR3: CASNQGGSNQPQHF. The DNA for the CDR3 is TGTGCCAGCAACCAGGGAGGCAGCAATCAGCCCCAGCATTTT.